This T cell receptor beta chain is from a study of control samples from healthy donors and cancer patients (dated by TCRdb to about 2020). Library prep was done by the immunoSEQ multiplex PCR assay. TCRdb took this table from immuneACCESS and kept in-frame rearrangements with V and J called. Such tables lack part of the clones; where checked against another copy, unresolved V genes explain under half of the gap, and the rest is unexplained. Recorded for this sample are fewer than 90,000 clones; 87% of them occurred a single time. The ten largest clonotypes hold more than 15% of the sample. The germline V gene (reference sequence) yields LNHDA for CDR1 and SQIVND for CDR2. Trimming takes 3 bases from V and 4 bases from J, and the germline ends sit 18 bases apart. The CDR3 contains 16 residues, cysteine and phenylalanine counted. Left in the record is the CDR3 DNA by itself, 48 bases read in frame from the first base.

As regards this clone: There is no known antigen for this receptor. Per-base qualities were not stored, and no clone one base away is much larger.

This TCR came from a man in his fifties or sixties in good health. The receptor chain draws on TRBV19 and TRBJ1-2; perhaps TRBD1 is the D gene, with 6 bases matching. The sample consisted of blood. The DNA sequence is as follows: TGTGCCAGTAGTATTATTGGGACAAGCCAGACCTATGGCTACACCTTC. Translated, this gives CASSIIGTSQTYGYTF.